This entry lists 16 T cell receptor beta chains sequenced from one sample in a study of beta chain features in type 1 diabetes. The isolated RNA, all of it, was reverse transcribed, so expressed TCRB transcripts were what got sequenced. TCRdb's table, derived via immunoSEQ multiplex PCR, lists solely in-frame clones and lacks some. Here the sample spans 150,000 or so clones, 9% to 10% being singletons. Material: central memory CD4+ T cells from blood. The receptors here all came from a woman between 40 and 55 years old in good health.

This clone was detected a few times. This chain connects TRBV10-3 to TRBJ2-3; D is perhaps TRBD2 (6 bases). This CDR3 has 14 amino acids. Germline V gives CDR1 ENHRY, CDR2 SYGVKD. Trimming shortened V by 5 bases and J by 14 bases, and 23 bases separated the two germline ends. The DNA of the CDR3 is TGTGCCATCAGTCCCCTCTCCGGGGCCCTAGCGTGGTATTTT. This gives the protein CAISPLSGALAWYF.

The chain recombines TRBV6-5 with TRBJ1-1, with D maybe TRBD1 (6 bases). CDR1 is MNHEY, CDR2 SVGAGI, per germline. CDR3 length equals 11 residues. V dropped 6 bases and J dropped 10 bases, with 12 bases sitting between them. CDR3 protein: CASSLGAGAFF. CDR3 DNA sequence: TGTGCCAGCAGCCTGGGGGCTGGAGCTTTCTTT.

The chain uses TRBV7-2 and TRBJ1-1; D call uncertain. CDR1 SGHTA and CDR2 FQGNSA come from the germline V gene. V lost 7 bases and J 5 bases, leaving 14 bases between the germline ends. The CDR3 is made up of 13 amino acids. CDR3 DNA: TGTGCCAGCACCCTAGATGGGTTTACTGAAGCTTTCTTT. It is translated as CASTLDGFTEAFF. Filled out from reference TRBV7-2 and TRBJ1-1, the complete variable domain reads GAGVSQSPSNKVTEKGKDVELRCDPISGHTALYWYRQSLGQGLEFLIYFQGNSAPDKSGLPSDRFSAERTGGSVSTLTIQRTQQEDSAVYLCASTLDGFTEAFFGQGTRLTVV.

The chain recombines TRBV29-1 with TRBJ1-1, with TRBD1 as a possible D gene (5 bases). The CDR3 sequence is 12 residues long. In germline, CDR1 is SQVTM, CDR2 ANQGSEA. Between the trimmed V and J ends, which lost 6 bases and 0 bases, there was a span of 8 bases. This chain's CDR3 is CSVGGVNTEAFF. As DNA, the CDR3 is TGCAGCGTCGGGGGGGTGAACACTGAAGCTTTCTTT.

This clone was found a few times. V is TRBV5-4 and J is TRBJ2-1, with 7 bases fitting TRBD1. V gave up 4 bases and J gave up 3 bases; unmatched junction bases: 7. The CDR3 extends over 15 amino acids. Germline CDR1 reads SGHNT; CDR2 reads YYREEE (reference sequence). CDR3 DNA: TGTGCCAGCAGCCCCCCGGGACAGAACTACAATGAGCAGTTCTTC. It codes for CASSPPGQNYNEQFF.

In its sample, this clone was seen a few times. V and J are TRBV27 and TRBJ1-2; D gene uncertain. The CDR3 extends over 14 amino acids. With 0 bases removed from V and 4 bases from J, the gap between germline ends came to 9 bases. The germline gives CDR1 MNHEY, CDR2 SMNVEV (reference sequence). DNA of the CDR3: TGTGCCAGCAGTTTATCCTGGAGTGGCTATGGCTACACCTTC. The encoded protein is CASSLSWSGYGYTF.

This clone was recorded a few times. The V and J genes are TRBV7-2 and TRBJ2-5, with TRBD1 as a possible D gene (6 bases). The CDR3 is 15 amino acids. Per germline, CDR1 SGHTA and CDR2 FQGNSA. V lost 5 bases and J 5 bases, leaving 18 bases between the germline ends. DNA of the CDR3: TGTGCCAGCAGCCTCCTCAGGGGTGGTGGGGAGACCCAGTACTTC. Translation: CASSLLRGGGETQYF.

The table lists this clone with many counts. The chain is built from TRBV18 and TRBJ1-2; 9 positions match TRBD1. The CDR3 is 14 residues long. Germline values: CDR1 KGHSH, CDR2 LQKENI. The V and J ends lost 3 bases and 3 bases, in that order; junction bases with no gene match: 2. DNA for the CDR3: TGTGCCAGCTCACCGAGACAGGGGGACTATGGCTACACCTTC. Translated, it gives CASSPRQGDYGYTF.

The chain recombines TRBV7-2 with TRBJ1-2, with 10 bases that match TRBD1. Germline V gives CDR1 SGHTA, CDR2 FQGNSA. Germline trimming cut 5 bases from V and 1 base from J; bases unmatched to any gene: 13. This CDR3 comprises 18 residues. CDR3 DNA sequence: TGTGCCAGCAGCCACTCATCGGGGACAGGGGACTTTAACTATGGCTACACCTTC. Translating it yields CASSHSSGTGDFNYGYTF.

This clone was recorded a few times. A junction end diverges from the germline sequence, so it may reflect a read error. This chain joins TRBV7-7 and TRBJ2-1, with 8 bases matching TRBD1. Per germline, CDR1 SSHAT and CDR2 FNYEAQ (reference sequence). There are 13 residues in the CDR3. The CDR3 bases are TGTGCTAGCAGCGCACGGGACAGGACTGAGCAGTTCTTC. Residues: CASSARDRTEQFF.

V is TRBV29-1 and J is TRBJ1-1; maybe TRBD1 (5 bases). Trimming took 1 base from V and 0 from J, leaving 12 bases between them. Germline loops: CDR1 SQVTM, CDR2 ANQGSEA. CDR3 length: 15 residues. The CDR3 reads CSVEVNRPLNTEAFF. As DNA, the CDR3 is TGCAGCGTTGAAGTGAACAGGCCATTGAACACTGAAGCTTTCTTT. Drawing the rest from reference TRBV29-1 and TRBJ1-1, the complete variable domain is SAVISQKPSRDICQRGTSLTIQCQVDSQVTMMFWYRQQPGQSLTLIATANQGSEATYESGFVIDKFPISRPNLTFSTLTVSNMSPEDSSIYLCSVEVNRPLNTEAFFGQGTRLTVV.

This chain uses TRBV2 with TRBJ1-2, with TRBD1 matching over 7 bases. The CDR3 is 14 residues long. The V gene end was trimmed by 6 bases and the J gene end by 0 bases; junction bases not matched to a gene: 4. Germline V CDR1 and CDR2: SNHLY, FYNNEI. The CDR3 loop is CASRGDSTNYGYTF. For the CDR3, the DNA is TGTGCCAGCAGGGGGGACAGTACTAACTATGGCTACACCTTC.

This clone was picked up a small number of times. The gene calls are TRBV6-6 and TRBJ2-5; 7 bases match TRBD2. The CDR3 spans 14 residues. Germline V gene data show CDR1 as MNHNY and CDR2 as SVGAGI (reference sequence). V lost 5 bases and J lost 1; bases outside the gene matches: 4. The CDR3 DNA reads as TGTGCCAGCAGTCAGTCTAGCGGCCAAGAGACCCAGTACTTC. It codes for CASSQSSGQETQYF.

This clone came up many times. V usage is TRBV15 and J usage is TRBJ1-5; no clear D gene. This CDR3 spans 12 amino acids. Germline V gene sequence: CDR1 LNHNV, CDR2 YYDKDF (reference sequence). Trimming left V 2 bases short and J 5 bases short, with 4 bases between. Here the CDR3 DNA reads TGTGCCACCAGCAGAATCGATCAGCCCCAGCATTTT. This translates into CATSRIDQPQHF.

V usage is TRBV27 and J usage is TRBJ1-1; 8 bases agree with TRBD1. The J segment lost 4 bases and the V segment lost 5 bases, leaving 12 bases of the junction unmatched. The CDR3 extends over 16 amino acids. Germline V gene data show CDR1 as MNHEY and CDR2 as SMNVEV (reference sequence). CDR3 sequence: CASSLSGQGGGTEAFF. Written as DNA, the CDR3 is TGTGCCAGCAGTCTAAGCGGACAGGGTGGGGGCACTGAAGCTTTCTTT.

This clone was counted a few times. CDR3 coding DNA: TGTGCCAGCAGCTTGGGATTTGGACAGGCGAACACCGGGGAGCTGTTTTTT. It specifies CASSLGFGQANTGELFF. The chain combines TRBV5-8 with TRBJ2-2; 7 nucleotides line up with TRBD1. Germline V gives CDR1 SGHTS, CDR2 YDEGEE. The CDR3 has 17 amino acids. V was pared by 0 bases and J by 0 bases, with 5 bases of the junction left unmatched.